One sample yielded the 11 T cell receptor beta chains listed below, sequenced in a study of a mutant IDH1 vaccine in newly diagnosed glioma. Assay: immunoSEQ multiplex PCR; the TCRdb copy retains only in-frame clones and omits some. Here the sample spans 30,000 to 45,000 clones, roughly 90% being singletons. The time point here: week 5, during vaccination. Every vaccine dose comprised 300 ug of mutant IDH1 20-mer peptide plus topical imiquimod. Their target antigens are unknown. The source material was PBMCs, sampled from a glioma patient whose treatment included an IDH1 peptide vaccine. These receptors were obtained from a man aged 50 to 59 with glioma.

This rearrangement joins TRBV9 to TRBJ1-2; D is undetermined. V shed 0 bases and J shed 4 bases, with 7 bases lying between them. This CDR3 is built from 13 residues. Germline CDR1 and CDR2: SGDLS and YYNGEE. CDR3 residues: CASSVGAVYGYTF. CDR3 nucleotides: TGTGCCAGCAGCGTAGGTGCAGTCTATGGCTACACCTTC. The full variable domain, completed using reference TRBV9 and TRBJ1-2, is DSGVTQTPKHLITATGQRVTLRCSPRSGDLSVYWYQQSLDQGLQFLIQYYNGEERAKGNILERFSAQQFPDLHSELNLSSLELGDSALYFCASSVGAVYGYTFGSGTRLTVV.

The table lists this clone with a few counts. V is TRBV7-2 and J is TRBJ2-3; 12 bases align to TRBD1. The germline V gene has CDR1 SGHTA and CDR2 FQGNSA. There are 15 residues in the CDR3. The J segment lost 7 bases and the V segment lost 3 bases, leaving 5 bases of the junction unmatched. The CDR3 nucleotides read TGTGCCAGCAGCTTGGGACAGGGGGCGGTAAATACGCAGTATTTT. Residues: CASSLGQGAVNTQYF.

This clone is a singleton in its sample. The rearrangement uses TRBV9 and TRBJ2-2; the D gene could be TRBD1 or TRBD2 (5 bases each). Germline CDR1 SGDLS, CDR2 YYNGEE. This CDR3 region has 14 residues. Trimming shortened V by 4 bases and J by 10 bases, and 17 bases separated the two germline ends. The CDR3 loop is CASSRSGPRAELFF. The CDR3 nucleotides read TGTGCCAGCAGCCGTTCGGGACCGCGTGCGGAGCTGTTTTTT.

This clone was observed a handful of times. The rearrangement uses TRBV6-5 and TRBJ2-1; the D is unclear. Trimming shortened V by 5 bases and J by 3 bases, and 8 bases separated the two germline ends. Germline V gives CDR1 MNHEY, CDR2 SVGAGI. The CDR3 spans 13 residues. CDR3 bases: TGTGCCAGCAGTGTGGGATTCTACAATGAGCAGTTCTTC. It encodes CASSVGFYNEQFF.

The CDR3 here is CAIKGGGINQPQHF. The CDR3 region has the DNA TGTGCCATCAAAGGGGGGGGAATCAATCAGCCCCAGCATTTT. The chain employs TRBV28 and TRBJ1-5; D might be TRBD1 (6 bases). V gave up 10 bases and J gave up 3 bases, with 16 bases separating them. In germline, CDR1 is MDHEN, CDR2 SYDVKM. This CDR3 spans 14 amino acids.

J is TRBJ2-7 and V is TRBV27; either TRBD1 or TRBD2 may fit D (5 bases each). With 6 bases removed from V and 0 bases from J, the gap between germline ends came to 15 bases. Germline loops: CDR1 MNHEY, CDR2 SMNVEV (reference sequence). The CDR3 has 15 residues. The CDR3 nucleotides are TGTGCCAGCAGCCGAGGGGCGGGTGTCTCCTACGAGCAGTACTTC. It encodes CASSRGAGVSYEQYF.

CDR3 protein: CASSLVGAGASDTQYF. CDR3 DNA: TGTGCCAGCAGCTTAGTTGGAGCGGGGGCCTCAGATACGCAGTATTTT. This chain joins TRBV7-6 and TRBJ2-3; 8 nucleotides line up with TRBD2. The CDR3 is made up of 16 amino acids. Germline V CDR1 and CDR2: SGHVS, FNYEAQ. V lost 1 base, J lost 4 bases, and 7 bases stayed unmatched.

This rearrangement joins TRBV14 to TRBJ1-4, with D unresolved. Looked up from germline, CDR1 is SGHDN and CDR2 is FVKESK. V was shortened by 2 bases and J by 1 base, with 2 bases between the two germline ends. The CDR3 totals 13 residues. CDR3 amino acids: CASSQRTNEKLFF. Written as DNA, the CDR3 is TGTGCCAGCAGCCAACGAACTAATGAAAAACTGTTTTTT.

This clone occurred once. The V and J genes are TRBV5-4 and TRBJ2-7; 8 bases are a match to TRBD2. Germline V gives CDR1 SGHNT, CDR2 YYREEE (reference sequence). The CDR3 consists of 15 residues. Unmatched junction bases numbered 13, after V lost 4 bases and J lost 7 bases. The CDR3 nucleotides read TGTGCCAGCAGCCCACGAGCGGGAGCGGCGAGGGAGCAGTACTTC. Protein product: CASSPRAGAAREQYF.

The chain has TRBV4-1 and TRBJ1-6; D call uncertain. Looked up from germline, CDR1 is MGHRA and CDR2 is YSYEKL. The CDR3 extends over 15 amino acids. Deletions cut 0 bases from V and 6 bases from J, with 9 bases between. CDR3 nucleotide sequence: TGCGCCAGCAGCCAAGAAGCCGGGGTTAATTCACCCCTCCACTTT. It yields the protein CASSQEAGVNSPLHF.

This chain joins TRBV4-1 and TRBJ2-2; the match to TRBD2 covers 10 bases. The CDR3 contains 17 residues. V shed 1 base and J 7 bases; nucleotides not matched to a gene: 9. Germline values: CDR1 MGHRA, CDR2 YSYEKL. CDR3 amino acids: CASSQVRRTSGLGELFF. DNA of the CDR3: TGCGCCAGCAGCCAAGTGAGACGGACTAGCGGTCTCGGGGAGCTGTTTTTT.